A selection of T cell receptor beta chains follows, all from one sample in a study of CD8+CD57+ T cells in acquired aplastic anemia. One entry per CDR3 protein results from TCRdb running MiXCR on the reads. The sample contains approximately 270,000 distinct CDR3 sequences, roughly 50% of which appear only once. Material: sorted CD4+, CD8+, or CD8+CD57+ T cells (not recorded which) from PBMCs. These receptors were taken from a human donor with severe aplastic anemia or a healthy control (not recorded which). Both conserved end residues are part of each CDR3. D genes are given only for firm matches. Some rows mark clone size as missing; the rest say once, few, many or name a class of expanded clone.

TRBJ2-5 TRBV7-8 TRBD2 many CASSFQAGGETQYF TGTGCCAGCAGCTTCCAAGCGGGGGGGGAGACCCAGTACTTC
TRBJ1-1 TRBV29-1 NA many CSVERGREGTEAFF TGCAGCGTTGAGCGCGGCAGGGAGGGCACTGAAGCTTTCTTT
TRBJ2-7 TRBV7-9 NA NA CASSLGLGAAYEQYF TGTGCCAGCAGCTTAGGGTTAGGGGCAGCCTACGAGCAGTACTTC
TRBJ2-1 TRBV19 NA NA CASTRGGAVNEQFF TGTGCCAGTACTAGAGGGGGGGCTGTAAATGAGCAGTTCTTC
TRBJ1-5 TRBV7-2 TRBD1 NA CASSPWGFDRGSQPQHF TGTGCCAGCAGCCCCTGGGGCTTTGACAGGGGGAGTCAGCCCCAGCATTTT
TRBJ2-7 TRBV15 NA NA CATSRGGEQSYEQYF TGTGCCACCAGCAGAGGCGGAGAGCAATCCTACGAGCAGTACTTC
TRBJ2-3 TRBV29-1 NA few CSVGSTLTDTQYF TGCAGCGTTGGTTCCACCCTCACAGATACGCAGTATTTT
TRBJ1-2 TRBV2 TRBD1 many CASSKDRGGYTF TGTGCCAGCAGCAAAGACAGGGGTGGCTACACCTTC
TRBJ1-2 TRBV6-6 TRBD1 many CASIGGQGYYGYTF TGTGCCAGCATCGGGGGACAGGGCTACTATGGCTACACCTTC
TRBJ2-7 TRBV7-6 TRBD2 NA CASSTIAGGPSEQYF TGTGCCAGCAGCACCATAGCGGGGGGACCCTCCGAGCAGTACTTC
TRBJ1-2 TRBV29-1 NA NA CSVTTGTTMETF TGCAGCGTTACGACCGGGACAACCATGGAGACCTTC
TRBJ2-2 TRBV15 TRBD2 once CATSKGSGSGRLELFF TGTGCCACCAGCAAGGGTAGCGGGAGCGGCCGGTTGGAGCTGTTTTTT
TRBJ2-3 TRBV5-1 TRBD1 NA CASSGDSSGTATDTQYF TGCGCCAGCAGCGGGGATTCCTCCGGGACAGCCACAGATACGCAGTATTTT
TRBJ2-2 TRBV7-9 NA few CASHPGTGELFF TGTGCCAGCCATCCGGGAACCGGGGAGCTGTTTTTT
TRBJ1-2 TRBV2 NA NA CASVRVIGGYTF TGTGCCAGCGTCAGGGTCATCGGTGGCTACACCTTC
TRBJ2-5 TRBV10-3 NA NA CAISEEGRQETQYF TGTGCCATCAGTGAGGAGGGTCGGCAAGAGACCCAGTACTTC
TRBJ1-5 TRBV6-1 NA many CASSEVLNQPQHF TGTGCCAGCTCGGAGGTTCTCAATCAGCCCCAGCATTTT
TRBJ2-5 TRBV7-2 TRBD1 NA CASSLNRGWTQYF TGTGCCAGCAGCTTAAACAGGGGGTGGACCCAGTACTTC
TRBJ1-1 TRBV2 NA NA CASRGAEAFF TGTGCCAGCAGGGGGGCTGAAGCTTTCTTT
TRBJ1-6 TRBV2 TRBD1 few CASSSTTGELNSPLHF TGTGCCAGCAGTTCCACAACAGGGGAACTTAATTCACCCCTCCACTTT
TRBJ1-1 TRBV5-1 NA NA CASSFRQLKVRPEAFF TGCGCCAGCAGCTTTCGACAGTTGAAAGTAAGACCTGAAGCTTTCTTT
TRBJ1-2 TRBV11-2 NA many CASSSGQSYGYTF TGTGCCAGCAGCTCCGGACAGTCCTATGGCTACACCTTC
TRBJ2-7 TRBV20-1 TRBD2 NA CSAGVLAGLGSYEQYF TGCAGTGCTGGAGTACTAGCGGGGCTGGGCTCCTACGAGCAGTACTTC
TRBJ2-1 TRBV20-1 NA NA CSARGGGVEDEQFF TGCAGTGCTAGAGGCGGCGGAGTGGAGGATGAGCAGTTCTTC
TRBJ2-5 TRBV20-1 NA many CSAGWETQYF TGCAGTGCTGGTTGGGAGACCCAGTACTTC
TRBJ2-1 TRBV19 TRBD2 NA CASGGTYNEQFF TGTGCCAGCGGGGGGACCTACAATGAGCAGTTCTTC
TRBJ2-5 TRBV7-9 NA NA CASSLGTGEAKTQYF TGTGCCAGCAGCTTGGGGACTGGTGAGGCAAAGACCCAGTACTTC
TRBJ1-1 TRBV7-9 NA many CASSSVKGNTEAFF TGTGCCAGCAGCTCCGTGAAGGGGAACACTGAAGCTTTCTTT
TRBJ1-2 TRBV19 TRBD1 many CASSIVLRGQGNYGYTF TGTGCCAGTAGTATAGTTCTTAGAGGACAGGGGAACTATGGCTACACCTTC
TRBJ1-1 TRBV19 NA NA CASIVGPSEAFF TGTGCCAGCATAGTGGGCCCAAGTGAAGCTTTCTTT
TRBJ2-7 TRBV20-1 NA NA CSASRKFSYEQYF TGCAGTGCTAGCCGCAAATTCTCCTACGAGCAGTACTTC
TRBJ1-1 TRBV6-5 NA NA CASRRNVDTEAFF TGTGCCAGCAGAAGGAACGTGGACACTGAAGCTTTCTTT
TRBJ2-5 TRBV20-1 TRBD2 NA CSARDRIAGGGERTQYF TGCAGTGCTAGAGATCGGATAGCGGGAGGAGGTGAACGGACCCAGTACTTC
TRBJ2-7 TRBV10-3 NA once CAIRDRVGGQYF TGTGCCATCAGAGACAGGGTGGGGGGACAGTACTTC